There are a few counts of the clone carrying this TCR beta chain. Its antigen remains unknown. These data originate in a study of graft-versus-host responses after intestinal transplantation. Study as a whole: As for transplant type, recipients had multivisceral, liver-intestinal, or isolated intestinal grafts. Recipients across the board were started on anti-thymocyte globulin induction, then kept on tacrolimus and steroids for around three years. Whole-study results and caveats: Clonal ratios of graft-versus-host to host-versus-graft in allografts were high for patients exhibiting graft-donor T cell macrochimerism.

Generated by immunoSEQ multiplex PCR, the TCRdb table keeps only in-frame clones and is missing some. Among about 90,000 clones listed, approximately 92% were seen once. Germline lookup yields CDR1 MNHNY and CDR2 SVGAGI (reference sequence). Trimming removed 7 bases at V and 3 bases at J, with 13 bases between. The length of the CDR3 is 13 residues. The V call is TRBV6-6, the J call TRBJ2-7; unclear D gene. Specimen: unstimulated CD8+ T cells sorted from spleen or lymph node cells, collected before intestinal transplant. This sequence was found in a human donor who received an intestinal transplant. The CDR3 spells CASTPVQRYEQYF. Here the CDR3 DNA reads TGTGCCAGCACCCCTGTCCAGCGCTACGAGCAGTACTTC.